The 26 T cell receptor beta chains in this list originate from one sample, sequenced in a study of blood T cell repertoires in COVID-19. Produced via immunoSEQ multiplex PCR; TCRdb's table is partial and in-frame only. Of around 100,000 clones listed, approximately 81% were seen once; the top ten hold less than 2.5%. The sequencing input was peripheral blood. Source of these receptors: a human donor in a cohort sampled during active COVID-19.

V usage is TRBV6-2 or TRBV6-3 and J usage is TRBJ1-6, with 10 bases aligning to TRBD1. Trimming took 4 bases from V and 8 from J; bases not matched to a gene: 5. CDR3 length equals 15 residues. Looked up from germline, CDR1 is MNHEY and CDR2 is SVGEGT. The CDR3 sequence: CASSLPGTGDSPLHF. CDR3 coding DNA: TGTGCCAGCAGTTTGCCCGGGACAGGGGATTCACCCCTCCACTTT.

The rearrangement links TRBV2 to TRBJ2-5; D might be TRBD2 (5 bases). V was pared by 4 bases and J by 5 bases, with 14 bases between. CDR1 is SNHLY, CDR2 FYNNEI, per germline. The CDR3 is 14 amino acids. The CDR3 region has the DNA TGTGCCAGCAGTGCGTTCTCCGGCGGGGAGACCCAGTACTTC. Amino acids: CASSAFSGGETQYF.

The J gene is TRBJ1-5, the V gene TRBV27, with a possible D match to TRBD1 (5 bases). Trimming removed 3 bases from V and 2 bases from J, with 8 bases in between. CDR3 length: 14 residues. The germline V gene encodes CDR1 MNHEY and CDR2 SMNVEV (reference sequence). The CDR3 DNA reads TGTGCCAGCAGTTTTCAGGGTGGCAATCAGCCCCAGCATTTT. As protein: CASSFQGGNQPQHF.

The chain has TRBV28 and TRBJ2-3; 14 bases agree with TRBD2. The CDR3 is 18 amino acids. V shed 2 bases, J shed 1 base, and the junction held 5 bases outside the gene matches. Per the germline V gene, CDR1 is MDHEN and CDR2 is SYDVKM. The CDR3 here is CASSLAGLAGGGTDTQYF. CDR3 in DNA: TGTGCCAGCAGTTTAGCAGGACTAGCGGGGGGAGGCACAGATACGCAGTATTTT.

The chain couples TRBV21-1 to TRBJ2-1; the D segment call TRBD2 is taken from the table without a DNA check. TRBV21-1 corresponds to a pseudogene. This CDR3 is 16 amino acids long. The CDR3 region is CASSSRTSGRSNEQFF. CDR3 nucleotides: TGTGCCAGCAGCAGCCGGACTAGCGGGAGGTCAAATGAGCAGTTCTTC.

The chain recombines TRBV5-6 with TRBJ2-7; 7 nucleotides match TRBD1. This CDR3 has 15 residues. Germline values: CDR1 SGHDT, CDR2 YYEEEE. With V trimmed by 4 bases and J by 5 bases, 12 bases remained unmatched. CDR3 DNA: TGTGCCAGCAGCCTCAAACAGACAGGGTACGACGAGCAGTACTTC. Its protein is CASSLKQTGYDEQYF. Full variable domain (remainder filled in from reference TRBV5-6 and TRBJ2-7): DAGVTQSPTHLIKTRGQQVTLRCSPKSGHDTVSWYQQALGQGPQFIFQYYEEEERQRGNFPDRFSGHQFPNYSSELNVNALLLGDSALYLCASSLKQTGYDEQYFGPGTRLTVT.

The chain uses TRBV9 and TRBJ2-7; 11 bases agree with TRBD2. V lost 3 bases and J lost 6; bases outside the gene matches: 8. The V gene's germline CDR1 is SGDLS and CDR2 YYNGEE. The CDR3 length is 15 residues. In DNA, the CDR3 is TGTGCCAGCAGCGCGCCTAGCGGGAGGTCGGGCGAGCAGTACTTC. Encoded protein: CASSAPSGRSGEQYF.

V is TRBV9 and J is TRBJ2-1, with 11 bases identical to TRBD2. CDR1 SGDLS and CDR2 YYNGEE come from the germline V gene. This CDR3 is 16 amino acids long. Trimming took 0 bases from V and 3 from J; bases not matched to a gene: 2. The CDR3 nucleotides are TGTGCCAGCAGCGTAGGGGGACTAGCGGTCTACAATGAGCAGTTCTTC. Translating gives CASSVGGLAVYNEQFF. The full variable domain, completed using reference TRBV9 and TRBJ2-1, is DSGVTQTPKHLITATGQRVTLRCSPRSGDLSVYWYQQSLDQGLQFLIQYYNGEERAKGNILERFSAQQFPDLHSELNLSSLELGDSALYFCASSVGGLAVYNEQFFGPGTRLTVL.

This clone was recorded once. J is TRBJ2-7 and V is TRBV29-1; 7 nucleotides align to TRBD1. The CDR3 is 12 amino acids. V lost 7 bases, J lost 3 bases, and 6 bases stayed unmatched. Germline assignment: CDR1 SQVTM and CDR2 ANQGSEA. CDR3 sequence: CSAATGIYEQYF. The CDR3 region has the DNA TGCAGCGCCGCGACAGGGATCTACGAGCAGTACTTC.

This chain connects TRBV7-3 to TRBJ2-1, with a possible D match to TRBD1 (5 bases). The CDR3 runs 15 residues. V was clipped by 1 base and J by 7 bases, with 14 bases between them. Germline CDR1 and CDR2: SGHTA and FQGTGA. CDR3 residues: CASSLSPSGINEQFF. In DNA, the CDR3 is TGTGCCAGCAGCTTAAGTCCCTCAGGGATTAATGAGCAGTTCTTC. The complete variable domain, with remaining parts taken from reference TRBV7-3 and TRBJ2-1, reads GAGVSQTPSNKVTEKGKYVELRCDPISGHTALYWYRQSLGQGPEFLIYFQGTGAADDSGLPNDRFFAVRPEGSVSTLKIQRTERGDSAVYLCASSLSPSGINEQFFGPGTRLTVL.

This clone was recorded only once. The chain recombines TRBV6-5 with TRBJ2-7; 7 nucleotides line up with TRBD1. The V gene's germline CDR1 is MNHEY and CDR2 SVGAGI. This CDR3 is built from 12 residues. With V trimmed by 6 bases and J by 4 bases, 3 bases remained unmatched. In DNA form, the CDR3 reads TGTGCCAGCAGCAGACAGGGTTACGAGCAGTACTTC. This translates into CASSRQGYEQYF.

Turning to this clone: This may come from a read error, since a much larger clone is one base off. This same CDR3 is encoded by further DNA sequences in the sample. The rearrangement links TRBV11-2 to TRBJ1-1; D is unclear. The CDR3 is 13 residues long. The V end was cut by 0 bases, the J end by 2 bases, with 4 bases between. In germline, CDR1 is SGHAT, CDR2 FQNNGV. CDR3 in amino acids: CASSLDPNTEAFF. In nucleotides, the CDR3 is TGTGCCAGCAGCTTAGACCCAAACACTGAAGCTTTCTTT. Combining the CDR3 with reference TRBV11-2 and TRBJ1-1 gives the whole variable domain EAGVAQSPRYKIIEKRQSVAFWCNPISGHATLYWYQQILGQGPKLLIQFQNNGVVDDSQLPKDRFSAERLKGVDSTLKIQPAKLEDSAVYLCASSLDPNTEAFFGQGTRLTVV.

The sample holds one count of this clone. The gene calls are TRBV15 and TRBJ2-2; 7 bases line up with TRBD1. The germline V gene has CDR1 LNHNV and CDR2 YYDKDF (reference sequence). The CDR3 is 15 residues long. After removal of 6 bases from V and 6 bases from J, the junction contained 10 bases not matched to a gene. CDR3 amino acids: CATRQRGQWSGELFF. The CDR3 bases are TGTGCCACCAGGCAGAGGGGACAGTGGTCCGGGGAGCTGTTTTTT. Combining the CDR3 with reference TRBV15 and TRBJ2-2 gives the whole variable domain DAMVIQNPRYQVTQFGKPVTLSCSQTLNHNVMYWYQQKSSQAPKLLFHYYDKDFNNEADTPDNFQSRRPNTSFCFLDIRSPGLGDTAMYLCATRQRGQWSGELFFGEGSRLTVL.

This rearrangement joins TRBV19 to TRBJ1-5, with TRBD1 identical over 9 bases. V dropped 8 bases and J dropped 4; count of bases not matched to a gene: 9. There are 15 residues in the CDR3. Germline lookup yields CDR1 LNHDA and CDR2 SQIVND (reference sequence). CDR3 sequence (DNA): TGTGCCAGTGGGGACAGGGCGTCGGGGAATCAGCCCCAGCATTTT. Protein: CASGDRASGNQPQHF.

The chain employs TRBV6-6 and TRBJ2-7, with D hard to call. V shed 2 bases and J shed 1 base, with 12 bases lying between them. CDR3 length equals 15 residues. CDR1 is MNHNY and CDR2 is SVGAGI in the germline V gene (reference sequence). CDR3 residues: CASSYPQTASYEQYF. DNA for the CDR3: TGTGCCAGCAGTTACCCTCAGACTGCTTCCTACGAGCAGTACTTC.

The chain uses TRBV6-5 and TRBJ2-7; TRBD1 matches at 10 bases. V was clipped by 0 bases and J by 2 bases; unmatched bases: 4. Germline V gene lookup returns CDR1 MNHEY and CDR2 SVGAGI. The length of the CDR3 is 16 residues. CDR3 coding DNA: TGTGCCAGCAGTTACTCGGGGACAGGGGTCCCCTACGAGCAGTACTTC. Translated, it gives CASSYSGTGVPYEQYF.

The CDR3 bases are TGTGCCAGCAGCCTCGGGACTAGTGGCAATGAGCAGTTCTTC. Protein sequence: CASSLGTSGNEQFF. The chain carries TRBV5-5 and TRBJ2-1; TRBD2 matches at 8 bases. The germline gives CDR1 SGHKS, CDR2 YYEKEE (reference sequence). V lost 4 bases, J lost 6 bases, and 6 bases stayed unmatched. This CDR3 spans 14 amino acids.

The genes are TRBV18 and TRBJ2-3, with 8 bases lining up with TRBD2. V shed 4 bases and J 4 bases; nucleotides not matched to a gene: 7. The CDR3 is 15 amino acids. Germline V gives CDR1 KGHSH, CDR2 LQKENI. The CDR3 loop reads CASSRSGVNPDTQYF. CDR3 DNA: TGTGCCAGCTCACGTAGCGGGGTTAACCCAGATACGCAGTATTTT. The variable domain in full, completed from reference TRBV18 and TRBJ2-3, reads NAGVMQNPRHLVRRRGQEARLRCSPMKGHSHVYWYRQLPEEGLKFMVYLQKENIIDESGMPKERFSAEFPKEGPSILRIQQVVRGDSAAYFCASSRSGVNPDTQYFGPGTRLTVL.

For the CDR3, the DNA is TGTGCCACCAGCAGAGATCGAGGGGGTAATTCTGAAGCTTTCTTT. Amino acids: CATSRDRGGNSEAFF. V gene TRBV15 combines with J gene TRBJ1-1; tentatively, D is TRBD1 (6 bases). Germline V gene sequence: CDR1 LNHNV, CDR2 YYDKDF (reference sequence). The length of the CDR3 is 15 residues. V lost 0 bases to trimming and J lost 6 bases, with 14 bases between them.

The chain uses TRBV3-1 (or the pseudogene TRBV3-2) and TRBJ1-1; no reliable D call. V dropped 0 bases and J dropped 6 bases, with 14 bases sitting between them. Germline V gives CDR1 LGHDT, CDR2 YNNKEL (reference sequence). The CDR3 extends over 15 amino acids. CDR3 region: CASSQDLFPSAEAFF. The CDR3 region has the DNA TGTGCCAGCAGCCAAGATCTTTTCCCGTCGGCTGAAGCTTTCTTT.

CDR3 nucleotide sequence: TGTGCCAGCACCCTTAGCGGGGGGGGTTACAATGAGCAGTTCTTC. It codes for CASTLSGGGYNEQFF. This chain connects TRBV7-2 to TRBJ2-1, with TRBD2 matching over 11 bases. Germline values: CDR1 SGHTA, CDR2 FQGNSA. The CDR3 length is 15 residues. J lost 4 bases, V lost 7 bases, and 6 bases had no gene match.

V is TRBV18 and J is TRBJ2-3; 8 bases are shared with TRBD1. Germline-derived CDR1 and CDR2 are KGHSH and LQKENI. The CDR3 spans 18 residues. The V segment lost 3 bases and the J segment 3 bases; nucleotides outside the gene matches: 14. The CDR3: CASSPQRAGTGGTDTQYF. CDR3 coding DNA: TGTGCCAGCTCACCGCAAAGAGCCGGGACAGGCGGGACAGATACGCAGTATTTT.

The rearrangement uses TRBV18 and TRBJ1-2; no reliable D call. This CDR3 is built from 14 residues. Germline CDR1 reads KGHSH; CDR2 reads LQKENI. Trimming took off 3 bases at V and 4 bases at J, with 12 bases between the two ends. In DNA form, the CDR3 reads TGTGCCAGCTCACCTCTTAGTGGCGGCTATGGCTACACCTTC. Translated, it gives CASSPLSGGYGYTF.

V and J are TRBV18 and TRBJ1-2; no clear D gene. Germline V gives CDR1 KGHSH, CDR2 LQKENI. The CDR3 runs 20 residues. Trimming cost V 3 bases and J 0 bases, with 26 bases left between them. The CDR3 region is CASSPSVGRAAFLANYGYTF. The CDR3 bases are TGTGCCAGCTCACCCTCCGTCGGGAGGGCGGCATTTCTCGCTAACTATGGCTACACCTTC.

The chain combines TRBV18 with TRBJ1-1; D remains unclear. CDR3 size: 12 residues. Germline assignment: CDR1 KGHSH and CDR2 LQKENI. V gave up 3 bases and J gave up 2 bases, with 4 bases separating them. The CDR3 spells CASSPRNTEAFF. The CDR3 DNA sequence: TGTGCCAGCTCACCTCGTAACACTGAAGCTTTCTTT.

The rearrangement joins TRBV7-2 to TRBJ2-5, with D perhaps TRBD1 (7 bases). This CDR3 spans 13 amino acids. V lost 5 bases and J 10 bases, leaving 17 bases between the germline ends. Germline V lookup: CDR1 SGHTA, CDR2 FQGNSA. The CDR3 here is CASSPRGAGDQYF. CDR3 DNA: TGTGCCAGCAGCCCCAGGGGGGCCGGGGACCAGTACTTC.